This T cell receptor beta chain was profiled in a study of blood T cell repertoires in COVID-19. On the study more broadly: COVID-19 samples, acute and convalescent, were from the United States, Italy and Spain. PBMCs, B-cell-depleted T cells, or T cells were the source of the cDNA or gDNA that made up the material.

In the source study's methods: Estimation of nucleated cell counts relied on the amplification of reference gene primers. Data came from immunoSEQ multiplex PCR; TCRdb stores just in-frame clones and leaves some out. V and J calls and clone size are those listed in that table; D and trimming were worked out from the DNA. Here the sample spans about 110,000 clones, approximately 85% being singletons. CDR3 length: 14 residues. CDR1 and CDR2 from the germline V gene are SGHTA and FQGNSA. Trimming cost V 3 bases and J 3 bases, with 8 bases left between them. The origin of this receptor is a human donor in a cohort sampled during active COVID-19. V is TRBV7-2 and J is TRBJ1-4; no clear D gene. The sequencing sample was made of peripheral blood. The chain's CDR3 is CASSFGLSNEKLFF. The CDR3 DNA follows: TGTGCCAGCAGCTTCGGTCTCTCTAATGAAAAACTGTTTTTT.